These 12 T cell receptor beta chains originate from one sample sequenced in a study of PD-1 blockade in classical Hodgkin lymphoma. Generated by immunoSEQ multiplex PCR, the TCRdb table keeps only in-frame clones and is missing some. The table has approximately 57,000 clones, around 93% seen once. Following autologous stem cell transplantation, relapse occurred in every patient, and exposure to brentuximab vedotin varied. The sequences come from peripheral blood mononuclear cells (PBMCs), collected before the second cycle of nivolumab. Receptors were obtained from a human donor with classical Hodgkin lymphoma.

This clone was counted once. The gene calls are TRBV14 and TRBJ2-1; 10 positions agree with TRBD2. Germline V gene data show CDR1 as SGHDN and CDR2 as FVKESK. V was clipped by 4 bases and J by 7 bases; unmatched bases: 10. This CDR3 is 16 amino acids long. In DNA, the CDR3 is TGTGCCAGCAGCCGCCTAGCGGGAGCGGCGGCTAATGAGCAGTTCTTC. Protein: CASSRLAGAAANEQFF.

The CDR3 here is CASSSGGTSEKLFF. The CDR3 DNA follows: TGCGCCAGCAGCTCAGGAGGGACCTCGGAAAAACTGTTTTTT. The chain links TRBV5-1 to TRBJ1-4; a possible D gene is TRBD1 (5 bases). CDR3 length equals 14 residues. The V gene's germline CDR1 is SGHRS and CDR2 YFSETQ. V was trimmed by 3 bases and J by 8 bases, leaving 14 bases between them.

The chain employs TRBV30 and TRBJ1-2, with TRBD1 identical over 7 bases. The CDR3 covers 16 residues. The ends lost 1 base at V and 4 bases at J; junction bases unmatched: 12. Per the germline V gene, CDR1 is GTSNPN and CDR2 is SVGIG (reference sequence). The CDR3 loop is CAWSADHRGWSYGYTF. For the CDR3, the DNA is TGTGCCTGGAGTGCCGACCACAGGGGTTGGAGCTATGGCTACACCTTC.

The V gene is TRBV2, the J gene TRBJ1-1; no definite D call. CDR1 and CDR2 (germline): SNHLY, FYNNEI. V lost 0 bases, J lost 1 base, and 6 bases lay in between. The CDR3 has 14 amino acids. The CDR3 coding sequence is TGTGCCAGCAGTGAAGCGCCCGGGAACACTGAAGCTTTCTTT. Translation: CASSEAPGNTEAFF.

The CDR3 protein is CASTEDRQGEQFF. CDR3 nucleotide sequence: TGTGCCAGCACTGAGGACAGGCAGGGCGAGCAGTTCTTC. The chain employs TRBV2 and TRBJ2-1, with 7 bases lining up with TRBD1. Trimming took 7 bases from V and 10 from J; bases not matched to a gene: 10. CDR1 and CDR2 from the germline V gene are SNHLY and FYNNEI. The CDR3 loop spans 13 amino acids.

The CDR3 DNA sequence: TGTGCCAGCAGTGAAGCCATTGGGGCCTCTGGAAACACCATATATTTT. Its translation is CASSEAIGASGNTIYF. The chain combines TRBV6-1 with TRBJ1-3; TRBD1 might be the D (5 bases). The CDR3 has 16 amino acids. CDR1 is MNHNS and CDR2 is SASEGT in the germline V gene. Trimming took off 0 bases at V and 0 bases at J, with 9 bases between the two ends.

The rearrangement uses TRBV6-1 and TRBJ2-5; 10 nucleotides align to TRBD2. Germline assignment: CDR1 MNHNS and CDR2 SASEGT. V was pared by 4 bases and J by 6 bases, with 23 bases of the junction left unmatched. The CDR3 is made up of 20 amino acids. The CDR3 nucleotides read TGTGCCAGCAGTGCCATCCAAATAGCGGGGGGTCTCCCGTCGGTTAAGACCCAGTACTTC. Residues: CASSAIQIAGGLPSVKTQYF.

The chain links TRBV5-3 to TRBJ1-3, with 7 bases lining up with TRBD1. TRBV5-3 is assigned to the ORF class and has an uncertain function. V trimming: 2 bases; J trimming: 0 bases; junction bases outside the gene matches: 8. The CDR3 length is 17 residues. CDR3: CARSFGTATNSGNTIYF. The DNA of the CDR3 is TGTGCCAGAAGCTTCGGGACAGCCACTAACTCTGGAAACACCATATATTTT.

This chain connects TRBV7-3 to TRBJ1-4; 8 positions agree with TRBD1. The length of the CDR3 is 15 residues. CDR1 and CDR2 from the germline V gene are SGHTA and FQGTGA. Trimming took 5 bases from V and 2 from J; bases not matched to a gene: 4. The CDR3 here is CASSPYRGTNEKLFF. The CDR3 nucleotides read TGTGCCAGCAGCCCCTACAGGGGGACTAATGAAAAACTGTTTTTT.

On this clone itself: The sample holds other DNA sequences that translate to the same CDR3. The chain uses TRBV19 and TRBJ2-1; 7 nucleotides agree with TRBD2. With 6 bases clipped from V and 7 bases from J, the junction kept 6 bases outside the gene matches. The CDR3 length is 13 residues. Germline V gene data show CDR1 as LNHDA and CDR2 as SQIVND (reference sequence). The CDR3 sequence is CASSPGLVNEQFF. CDR3 nucleotide sequence: TGTGCCAGTAGCCCCGGACTAGTAAATGAGCAGTTCTTC.

The chain combines TRBV28 with TRBJ1-6; D may be TRBD1 (5 bases). Germline loops: CDR1 MDHEN, CDR2 SYDVKM. CDR3 size: 15 residues. V was clipped by 2 bases and J by 9 bases, with 14 bases between them. In DNA, the CDR3 is TGTGCCAGCAGTTTACCCCAGGGAGATGGTTCACCCCTCCACTTT. Residues: CASSLPQGDGSPLHF.

This clone was seen only once. The V gene is TRBV27, the J gene TRBJ2-5; 11 positions agree with TRBD2. Germline V gives CDR1 MNHEY, CDR2 SMNVEV (reference sequence). The CDR3 sequence is 16 residues long. Trimming at V came to 1 base and at J to 5 bases, leaving 6 bases not matched to a gene. This CDR3 reads CASSLLAGGPWETQYF. The CDR3 DNA reads TGTGCCAGCAGTTTATTAGCGGGAGGGCCATGGGAGACCCAGTACTTC.